The 25 T cell receptor beta chains in this list originate from one sample, sequenced in a study of T cells after posttransplantation cyclophosphamide. Method: immunoSEQ multiplex PCR; TCRdb's copy keeps in-frame clones and lacks some. Here the sample spans 9,000 to 15,000 clones, approximately 81% being singletons. Methotrexate plus calcineurin inhibitor accompanied controls' myeloablative marrow transplants; sampling was 1 year later. The specimen comprised PBMCs, sampled about 350 days after allogeneic stem cell transplant with calcineurin inhibitor and methotrexate. These receptors were taken from a young adult male patient who received an allogeneic stem cell transplant from an unrelated donor, was CMV-positive, and had acute GVHD only. The graft donor may have given rise to some T cells.

CDR3 protein: CASSEGWSNYGYTF. CDR3 DNA: TGCGCCAGCAGTGAGGGTTGGAGTAACTATGGCTACACCTTC. The chain is built from TRBV10-1 and TRBJ1-2; no firm D call. Germline V gene lookup returns CDR1 WNHNN and CDR2 SYGVQD (reference sequence). Trimming pared 2 bases from V and 1 base from J, leaving 8 bases between. The CDR3 loop spans 14 amino acids.

This clone was seen a few times. V gene TRBV7-2 combines with J gene TRBJ2-1; 7 nucleotides line up with TRBD2. The junction had 4 bases not matched to a gene; V was cut back by 8 bases and J by 0 bases. The V gene's germline CDR1 is SGHTA and CDR2 FQGNSA. CDR3 length equals 14 residues. This chain's CDR3 is CASGPGGSYNEQFF. Here the CDR3 DNA reads TGTGCCAGCGGTCCGGGGGGCTCCTACAATGAGCAGTTCTTC.

This clone is a singleton in its sample. V and J are TRBV6-5 and TRBJ1-2, with 8 nucleotides matching TRBD1. V lost 9 bases, J lost 6 bases, and 9 bases stayed unmatched. The CDR3 runs to 13 residues. Germline values: CDR1 MNHEY, CDR2 SVGAGI. The CDR3 loop reads CASVRDRGDGYTF. The CDR3 DNA reads TGTGCCAGTGTTCGCGACAGGGGCGATGGCTACACCTTC.

This clone has more than one count but fewer than ten. The chain uses TRBV18 and TRBJ1-1; 10 positions agree with TRBD1. The germline V gene has CDR1 KGHSH and CDR2 LQKENI. The CDR3 has 16 amino acids. V was clipped by 1 base and J by 5 bases; unmatched bases: 7. The CDR3 DNA follows: TGTGCCAGCTCACCACGGGGGGACAGGGGATGGACTGAAGCTTTCTTT. Protein product: CASSPRGDRGWTEAFF.

The chain combines TRBV18 with TRBJ1-4; tentatively, D is TRBD1 (6 bases). CDR1 and CDR2 from the germline V gene are KGHSH and LQKENI. The length of the CDR3 is 13 residues. Trimming removed 6 bases at V and 5 bases at J, with 10 bases between. CDR3 bases: TGTGCCAGCTCCGTAGGGGGAAATGAAAAACTGTTTTTT. Protein sequence: CASSVGGNEKLFF.

This chain connects TRBV5-1 to TRBJ2-1; 8 bases match TRBD2. This CDR3 is 18 amino acids long. V gave up 4 bases and J gave up 5 bases; unmatched junction bases: 17. CDR1 SGHRS and CDR2 YFSETQ come from the germline V gene. The CDR3 nucleotides are TGCGCCAGCAGCCGCTACATGGGGCGGCGGGAGGCCCACAATGAGCAGTTCTTC. Its protein product is CASSRYMGRREAHNEQFF.

The chain uses TRBV6-5 and TRBJ1-2; 7 bases are a match to TRBD1. CDR1 and CDR2 (germline): MNHEY, SVGAGI. This CDR3 region has 13 residues. The V and J ends lost 6 bases and 3 bases, in that order; junction bases with no gene match: 4. The CDR3 region is CASSPGQYYGYTF. CDR3 coding DNA: TGTGCCAGCAGCCCGGGACAGTACTATGGCTACACCTTC.

As for this clone: The junction departs from the called germline gene at one end, perhaps through a read error. This chain links TRBV7-7 with TRBJ2-2; TRBD2 agrees at 14 bases. The CDR3 runs to 16 residues. CDR1 is SSHAT and CDR2 is FNYEAQ in the germline V gene (reference sequence). This CDR3 reads CASSLTSGGASGELFF. CDR3 DNA: TGTGCTAGCAGCTTGACTAGCGGGGGGGCCTCCGGGGAGCTGTTTTTT.

The chain is built from TRBV5-1 and TRBJ2-3; possibly TRBD2 for D (6 bases). Germline CDR1 is SGHRS and CDR2 is YFSETQ. CDR3 length: 15 amino acids. The V gene lost 0 bases and the J gene lost 4 bases, with 12 bases spanning the gap. The CDR3 bases are TGCGCCAGCAGCTTGGGTGTAGCGGTGGCAGATACGCAGTATTTT. Its protein product is CASSLGVAVADTQYF.

The genes are TRBV9 and TRBJ2-1; D is unclear. CDR1 SGDLS and CDR2 YYNGEE come from the germline V gene. The CDR3 extends over 15 amino acids. Trimming stripped 0 bases from V and 7 bases from J, with 14 bases between. The CDR3 loop reads CASSVGSGYVNEQFF. The CDR3 DNA follows: TGTGCCAGCAGCGTAGGGAGTGGTTATGTGAATGAGCAGTTCTTC.

The table lists this clone with a few counts. The chain joins TRBV10-3 to TRBJ1-3; D unresolved. Trimming pared 2 bases from V and 4 bases from J, leaving 15 bases between. The V gene's germline CDR1 is ENHRY and CDR2 SYGVKD. The CDR3 sequence is 16 residues long. CDR3 nucleotides: TGTGCCATCAGTGAGCGAACTGGACTGGCAGGAAACACCATATATTTT. Encoded protein: CAISERTGLAGNTIYF.

The rearrangement links TRBV11-3 to TRBJ2-1; 11 positions match TRBD2. Germline trimming cut 3 bases from V and 7 bases from J; bases unmatched to any gene: 8. Germline CDR1 and CDR2: SGHNT and YENEEA. The CDR3 sequence is 16 residues long. Here the CDR3 DNA reads TGTGCCAGCAGCTTCACTCCTCTAGCGGGAGGAAATGAGCAGTTCTTC. Translating gives CASSFTPLAGGNEQFF.

The V call is TRBV5-1, the J call TRBJ2-2, with 13 nucleotides matching TRBD2. The CDR3 runs 17 residues. Losses at the gene ends were 4 bases for V and 7 bases for J; bases not matched to a gene: 10. Germline CDR1 reads SGHRS; CDR2 reads YFSETQ. CDR3 protein: CASSPRTSGGRIGELFF. The CDR3, as DNA: TGCGCCAGCAGCCCGCGGACTAGCGGGGGCCGGATCGGGGAGCTGTTTTTT.

A few counts support this clone. The chain is built from TRBV4-2 and TRBJ2-1; 7 bases are a match to TRBD2. This CDR3 comprises 15 residues. Germline lookup yields CDR1 LGHNA and CDR2 YNFKEQ. Trimming removed 3 bases from V and 12 bases from J; junction bases left unmatched: 14. The CDR3 reads CASSQAGTTFFGQFF. The CDR3 coding sequence is TGTGCCAGCAGCCAGGCCGGGACTACCTTTTTTGGGCAGTTCTTC.

J is TRBJ1-1 and V is TRBV27; a possible D gene is TRBD1 (5 bases). The V gene lost 2 bases and the J gene lost 3 bases, with 10 bases spanning the gap. Germline V lookup: CDR1 MNHEY, CDR2 SMNVEV (reference sequence). The CDR3 is 14 amino acids. The CDR3 here is CASSLQGPHTEAFF. In DNA form, the CDR3 reads TGTGCCAGCAGTTTACAGGGCCCTCACACTGAAGCTTTCTTT.

The genes are TRBV5-4 and TRBJ1-1, with 7 bases lining up with TRBD1. The CDR3 covers 13 residues. Germline CDR1 SGHNT, CDR2 YYREEE (reference sequence). V dropped 9 bases and J dropped 3; count of bases not matched to a gene: 8. DNA for the CDR3: TGTGCCATTTCGGACAGGTCGGACACTGAAGCTTTCTTT. Translating it yields CAISDRSDTEAFF. Drawing the rest from reference TRBV5-4 and TRBJ1-1, the complete variable domain is ETGVTQSPTHLIKTRGQQVTLRCSSQSGHNTVSWYQQALGQGPQFIFQYYREEENGRGNFPPRFSGLQFPNYSSELNVNALELDDSALYLCAISDRSDTEAFFGQGTRLTVV.

This clone was counted a single time. The genes are TRBV2 and TRBJ2-2, with D uncertain. The CDR3 is 13 amino acids. Germline values: CDR1 SNHLY, CDR2 FYNNEI. Between the trimmed V and J ends, which lost 6 bases and 3 bases, there was a span of 8 bases. CDR3 DNA sequence: TGTGCCAGCAGGCTAGGTCACACCGGGGAGCTGTTTTTT. Encoded protein: CASRLGHTGELFF.

V gene TRBV29-1 combines with J gene TRBJ2-2; D might be TRBD1 (6 bases). The CDR3 is 14 amino acids. V lost 6 bases and J 7 bases, leaving 18 bases between the germline ends. The germline V gene encodes CDR1 SQVTM and CDR2 ANQGSEA. The CDR3 here is CSVGTGIGGGELFF. The CDR3, as DNA: TGCAGCGTCGGTACAGGGATAGGCGGCGGGGAGCTGTTTTTT.

This CDR3 reads CASSWAGGANYGYTF. In nucleotides, the CDR3 is TGTGCCAGCAGCTGGGCGGGGGGGGCTAACTATGGCTACACCTTC. The chain carries TRBV5-6 and TRBJ1-2; a possible D gene is TRBD1 (5 bases). With 3 bases removed from V and 0 bases from J, the gap between germline ends came to 12 bases. There are 15 residues in the CDR3. CDR1 and CDR2 (germline): SGHDT, YYEEEE.

The V gene is TRBV19, the J gene TRBJ2-2; weak D call: TRBD2 (6 bases). The CDR3 runs to 15 residues. CDR1 is LNHDA, CDR2 SQIVND, per germline (reference sequence). Trimming took 7 bases from V and 10 from J, leaving 22 bases between them. The CDR3 DNA reads TGTGCCAGTACCCAGGGAGGTCGCGGGAATGAGGAGCTGTTTTTT. Protein: CASTQGGRGNEELFF.

The chain recombines TRBV5-1 with TRBJ1-1; 7 nucleotides agree with TRBD1. CDR3 length: 14 amino acids. Trimming at V came to 1 base and at J to 7 bases, leaving 7 bases not matched to a gene. Germline CDR1 SGHRS, CDR2 YFSETQ. The CDR3 DNA is TGCGCCAGCAGCTTGCACGGACAGGTTGATGAAGCTTTCTTT. It specifies CASSLHGQVDEAFF.

A remark on this clone: At one of its ends the junction is not consistent with the germline gene, which may arise from a read error. CDR3 in amino acids: CASSLLQKRYGYTF. The CDR3 DNA is TGTGCTAGCAGCTTACTCCAAAAGAGGTATGGCTACACCTTC. The rearrangement links TRBV7-7 to TRBJ1-2; D is undetermined. Germline loops: CDR1 SSHAT, CDR2 FNYEAQ (reference sequence). CDR3 length: 14 amino acids.

The gene calls are TRBV5-6 and TRBJ1-5; D unresolved. CDR1 is SGHDT, CDR2 YYEEEE, per germline. CDR3 length: 13 amino acids. The V end lost 4 bases, the J end lost 6 bases, and 11 bases lay between the germline ends. DNA for the CDR3: TGTGCCAGCAGCGAAGACGGAGGTCAGCCCCAGCATTTT. Its protein is CASSEDGGQPQHF.

The chain combines TRBV19 with TRBJ1-6; maybe TRBD1 (6 bases). Trimming stripped 7 bases from V and 11 bases from J, with 18 bases between. Germline CDR1 LNHDA, CDR2 SQIVND (reference sequence). The CDR3 length is 14 residues. CDR3 loop: CASNDRQAQAPLHF. The CDR3 region has the DNA TGTGCCAGTAATGACCGACAGGCTCAGGCACCCCTCCACTTT.

The sample holds a few counts of this clone. This chain uses TRBV30 with TRBJ2-7, with D perhaps TRBD2 (5 bases). CDR3 size: 13 residues. The germline CDR1 and CDR2 sequences are GTSNPN and SVGIG (reference sequence). Trimming took 0 bases from V and 3 from J, leaving 9 bases between them. The CDR3, as DNA: TGTGCCTGGAGTGTGAGTGGGAGCTACGAGCAGTACTTC. Translated, it gives CAWSVSGSYEQYF.